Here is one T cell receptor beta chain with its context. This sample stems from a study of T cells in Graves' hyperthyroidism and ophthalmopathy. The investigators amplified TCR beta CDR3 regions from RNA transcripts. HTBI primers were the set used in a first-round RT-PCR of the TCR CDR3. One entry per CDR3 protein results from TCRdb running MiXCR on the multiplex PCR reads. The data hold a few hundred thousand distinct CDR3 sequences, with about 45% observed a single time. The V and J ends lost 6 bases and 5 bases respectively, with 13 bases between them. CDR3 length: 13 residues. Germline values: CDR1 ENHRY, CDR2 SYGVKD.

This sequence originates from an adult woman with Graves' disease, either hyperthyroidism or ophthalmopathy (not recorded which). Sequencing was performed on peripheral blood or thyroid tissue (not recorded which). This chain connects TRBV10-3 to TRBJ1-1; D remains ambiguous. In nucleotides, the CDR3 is TGTGCCATCAGGATGGACCCCTCGACTGAAGCTTTCTTT. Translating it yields CAIRMDPSTEAFF.